The 14 T cell receptor beta chains in this list originate from one sample, sequenced in a study of shared clonotypes between healthy human individuals (dated by TCRdb to 2018 to 2020). Libraries were built with the immunoSEQ multiplex PCR assay. The table was pulled from immuneACCESS by TCRdb, which kept in-frame rearrangements only. Such tables lose some clones; where checked, under half of the loss comes from unresolved V genes, and the rest has no known cause. The sample contains 950,000 to 1,100,000 clones, around 74% of them found a single time. Jointly, the top ten make up about 1.5% of the sample. Sequenced: memory CD4+ T cells sorted from blood. The label giving this sample's cell subset or site can be read as: CD45RA-negative fraction. The receptors stem from a man between 18 and 29 years old in good health.

The chain is built from TRBV7-2 and TRBJ2-7; D uncertain. In germline, CDR1 is SGHTA, CDR2 FQGNSA. Trimming removed 4 bases at V and 0 bases at J, with 10 bases between. The CDR3 consists of 14 residues. This chain's CDR3 is CASSSGIFSYEQYF. In DNA form, the CDR3 reads TGTGCCAGCAGCTCTGGGATTTTCTCCTACGAGCAGTACTTC.

The chain carries TRBV30 and TRBJ1-5; no reliable D call. This CDR3 region has 13 residues. CDR1 GTSNPN and CDR2 SVGIG come from the germline V gene (reference sequence). Trimming cost V 2 bases and J 7 bases, with 12 bases left between them. The CDR3 bases are TGTGCCTGGAGTCTGGGTCCCGGGCAGCCCCAGCATTTT. This encodes CAWSLGPGQPQHF. Drawing the rest from reference TRBV30 and TRBJ1-5, the complete variable domain is SQTIHQWPATLVQPVGSPLSLECTVEGTSNPNLYWYRQAAGRGLQLLFYSVGIGQISSEVPQNLSASRPQDRQFILSSKKLLLSDSGFYLCAWSLGPGQPQHFGDGTRLSIL.

The table lists this clone with a few counts. The chain has TRBV18 and TRBJ2-5; D is uncertain. CDR1 and CDR2 from the germline V gene are KGHSH and LQKENI. CDR3 length: 16 amino acids. Trimming stripped 8 bases from V and 2 bases from J, with 21 bases between. The CDR3 loop is CASARIDRNKQETQYF. CDR3 DNA: TGTGCCAGCGCCCGAATCGACCGAAACAAACAAGAGACCCAGTACTTC.

This clone came up many times. CDR3 DNA: TGCGCCAGCAGCCCCGGGACAGGGAAGAACACTGAAGCTTTCTTT. Translated, it gives CASSPGTGKNTEAFF. The chain is built from TRBV5-1 and TRBJ1-1, with 9 bases lining up with TRBD1. CDR1 is SGHRS, CDR2 YFSETQ, per germline. The CDR3 sequence is 15 residues long. The J segment lost 1 base and the V segment lost 4 bases, leaving 5 bases of the junction unmatched.

This clone was seen once. This chain connects TRBV18 to TRBJ2-7, with 9 bases that match TRBD2. Germline-derived CDR1 and CDR2 are KGHSH and LQKENI. V was clipped by 3 bases and J by 1 base; unmatched bases: 1. The CDR3 is made up of 14 amino acids. The CDR3 bases are TGTGCCAGCTCACCGGGACTAGCTTCCTACGAGCAGTACTTC. As protein: CASSPGLASYEQYF.

This sequence joins TRBV6-5 and TRBJ2-1; D possibly matches TRBD1 or TRBD2 (5 bases each). Germline V gene data show CDR1 as MNHEY and CDR2 as SVGAGI. V gave up 4 bases and J gave up 6 bases, with 13 bases separating them. The CDR3 has 14 amino acids. Written as DNA, the CDR3 is TGTGCCAGCAGTTTCTCCGGGGCCCCCAATGAGCAGTTCTTC. It encodes CASSFSGAPNEQFF.

This clone has more than one count but fewer than ten. This chain connects TRBV5-6 to TRBJ2-7; D gene uncertain. Germline assignment: CDR1 SGHDT and CDR2 YYEEEE. V dropped 3 bases and J dropped 3 bases, with 19 bases sitting between them. CDR3 length: 16 amino acids. The chain's CDR3 is CASSWEHLQQDYEQYF. The CDR3 DNA sequence: TGTGCCAGCAGCTGGGAACACCTTCAGCAGGACTACGAGCAGTACTTC.

V is TRBV6-1 and J is TRBJ2-6; 7 bases fit TRBD1. The CDR3 length is 15 residues. Trimming took 4 bases from V and 2 from J; bases not matched to a gene: 2. The germline V gene encodes CDR1 MNHNS and CDR2 SASEGT. The CDR3 protein is CASSGQGAGANVLTF. In DNA, the CDR3 is TGTGCCAGCAGTGGACAGGGCGCTGGGGCCAACGTCCTGACTTTC.

V usage is TRBV27 and J usage is TRBJ1-4; a possible D gene is TRBD1 (5 bases). The ends were cut back, 2 bases at V and 8 bases at J, with 12 bases in the middle. Germline CDR1 is MNHEY and CDR2 is SMNVEV (reference sequence). The CDR3 contains 14 residues. CDR3 sequence reads: CASSLIGVGEKLFF. The CDR3 DNA reads TGTGCCAGCAGTTTAATAGGGGTTGGGGAAAAACTGTTTTTT.

The V call is TRBV6-1, the J call TRBJ2-2; possible D gene TRBD2, 5 bases. The CDR3 has 12 residues. The V end lost 6 bases, the J end lost 5 bases, and 7 bases lay between the germline ends. The germline V gene has CDR1 MNHNS and CDR2 SASEGT. This CDR3 reads CASRRVTGELFF. In nucleotides, the CDR3 is TGTGCCAGCAGGAGGGTAACCGGGGAGCTGTTTTTT.

This clone was picked up a small number of times. The rearrangement uses TRBV7-6 and TRBJ2-5; 7 nucleotides line up with TRBD1. The CDR3 is made up of 16 amino acids. Germline assignment: CDR1 SGHVS and CDR2 FNYEAQ. Unmatched junction bases numbered 9, after V lost 3 bases and J lost 2 bases. The CDR3 is CASSFFGRQGQETQYF. The CDR3 bases are TGTGCCAGCAGCTTCTTCGGCAGACAGGGACAAGAGACCCAGTACTTC.

V gene TRBV29-1 combines with J gene TRBJ2-1, with 11 nucleotides matching TRBD2. The germline V gene has CDR1 SQVTM and CDR2 ANQGSEA. With V trimmed by 2 bases and J by 0 bases, 12 bases remained unmatched. This CDR3 has 19 residues. The CDR3 region has the DNA TGCAGCGTTGAATTTTATGGGACTAGCGGTTATTACTCCTACAATGAGCAGTTCTTC. Amino acid sequence: CSVEFYGTSGYYSYNEQFF.

The chain links TRBV7-9 to TRBJ1-3; 7 nucleotides line up with TRBD1. The length of the CDR3 is 15 residues. The trim removed 4 bases at V and 0 bases at J, leaving 3 bases unmatched. The germline V gene has CDR1 SEHNR and CDR2 FQNEAQ (reference sequence). DNA for the CDR3: TGTGCCAGCAGCTGGGACAGACGCTCTGGAAACACCATATATTTT. It specifies CASSWDRRSGNTIYF.

This sequence joins TRBV27 and TRBJ2-5; D remains ambiguous. The end of the DNA fits TRBJ2-7 better, so the J call may be wrong. The length of the CDR3 is 13 residues. Germline CDR1 reads MNHEY; CDR2 reads SMNVEV (reference sequence). The CDR3 coding sequence is TGTGCCAGCAGTTTTGGTTTCTCCTACGAGCAGTACTTC. Encoded protein: CASSFGFSYEQYF.